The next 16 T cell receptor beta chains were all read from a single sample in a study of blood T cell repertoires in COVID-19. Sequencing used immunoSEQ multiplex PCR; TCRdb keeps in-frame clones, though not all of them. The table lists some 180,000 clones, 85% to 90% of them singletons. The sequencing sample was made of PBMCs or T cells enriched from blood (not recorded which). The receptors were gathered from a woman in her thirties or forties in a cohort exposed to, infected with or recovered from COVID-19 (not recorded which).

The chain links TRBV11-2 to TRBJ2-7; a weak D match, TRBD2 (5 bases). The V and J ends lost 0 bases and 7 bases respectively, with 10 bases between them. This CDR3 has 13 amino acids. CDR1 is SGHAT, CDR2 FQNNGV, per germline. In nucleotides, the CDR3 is TGTGCCAGCAGCTTAGATCCATCGGGGGAGCAGTACTTC. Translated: CASSLDPSGEQYF.

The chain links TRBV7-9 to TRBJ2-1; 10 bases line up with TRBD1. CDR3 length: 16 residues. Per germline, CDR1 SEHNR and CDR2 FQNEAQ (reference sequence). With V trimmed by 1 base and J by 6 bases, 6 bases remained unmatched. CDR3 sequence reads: CASSLVARTGGNEQFF. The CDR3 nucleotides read TGTGCCAGCAGCTTAGTGGCGAGGACAGGGGGCAATGAGCAGTTCTTC.

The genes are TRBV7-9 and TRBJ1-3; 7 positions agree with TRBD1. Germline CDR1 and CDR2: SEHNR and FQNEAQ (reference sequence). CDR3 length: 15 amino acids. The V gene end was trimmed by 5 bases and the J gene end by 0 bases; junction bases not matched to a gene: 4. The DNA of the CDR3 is TGTGCCAGCAGCCGAGACAGGGACTCTGGAAACACCATATATTTT. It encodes CASSRDRDSGNTIYF.

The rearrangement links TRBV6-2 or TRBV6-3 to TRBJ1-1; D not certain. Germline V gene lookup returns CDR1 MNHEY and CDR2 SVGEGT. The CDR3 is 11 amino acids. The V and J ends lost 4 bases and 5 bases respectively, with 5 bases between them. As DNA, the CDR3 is TGTGCCAGCAGTTCAGGAACTGAAGCTTTCTTT. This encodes CASSSGTEAFF.

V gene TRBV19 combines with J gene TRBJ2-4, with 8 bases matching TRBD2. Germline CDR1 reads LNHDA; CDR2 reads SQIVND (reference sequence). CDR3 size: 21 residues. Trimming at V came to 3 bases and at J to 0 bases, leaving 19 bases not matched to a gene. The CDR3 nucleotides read TGTGCCAGTAGTATCCTACTGGGGGAGCGGGGGACCACTTTAGCCAAAAACATTCAGTACTTC. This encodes CASSILLGERGTTLAKNIQYF.

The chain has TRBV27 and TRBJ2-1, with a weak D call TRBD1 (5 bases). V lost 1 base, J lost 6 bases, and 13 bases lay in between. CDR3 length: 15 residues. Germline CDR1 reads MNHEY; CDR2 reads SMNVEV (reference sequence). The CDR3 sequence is CASSLLGQSGNEQFF. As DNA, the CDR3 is TGTGCCAGCAGTTTATTGGGGCAGTCGGGCAATGAGCAGTTCTTC.

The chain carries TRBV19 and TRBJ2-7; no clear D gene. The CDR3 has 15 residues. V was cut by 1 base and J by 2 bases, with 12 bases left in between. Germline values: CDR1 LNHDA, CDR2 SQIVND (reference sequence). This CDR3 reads CASSIGYSLTYEQYF. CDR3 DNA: TGTGCCAGTAGTATAGGCTACAGCCTAACCTACGAGCAGTACTTC.

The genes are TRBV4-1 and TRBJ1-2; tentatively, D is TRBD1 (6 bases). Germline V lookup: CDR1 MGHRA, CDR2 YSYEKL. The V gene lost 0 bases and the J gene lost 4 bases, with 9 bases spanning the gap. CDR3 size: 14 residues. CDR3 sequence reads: CASSQDQGTYGYTF. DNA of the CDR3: TGCGCCAGCAGCCAAGATCAGGGGACCTATGGCTACACCTTC.

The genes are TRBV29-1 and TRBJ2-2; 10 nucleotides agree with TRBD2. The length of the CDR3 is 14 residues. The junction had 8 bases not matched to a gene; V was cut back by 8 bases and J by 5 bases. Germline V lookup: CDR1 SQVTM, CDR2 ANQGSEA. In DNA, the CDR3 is TGCAGCATCCGGAGCGGGAGGGGGACCGGGGAGCTGTTTTTT. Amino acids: CSIRSGRGTGELFF.

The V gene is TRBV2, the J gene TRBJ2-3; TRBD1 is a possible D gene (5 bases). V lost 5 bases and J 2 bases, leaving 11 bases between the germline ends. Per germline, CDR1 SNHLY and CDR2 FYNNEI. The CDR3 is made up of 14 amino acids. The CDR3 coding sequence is TGTGCCAGCAGTCGGACACGCTACACAGATACGCAGTATTTT. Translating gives CASSRTRYTDTQYF.

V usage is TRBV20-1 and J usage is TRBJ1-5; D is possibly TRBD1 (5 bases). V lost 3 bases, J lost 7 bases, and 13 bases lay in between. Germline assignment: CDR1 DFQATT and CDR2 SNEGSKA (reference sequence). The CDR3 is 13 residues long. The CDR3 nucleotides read TGCAGTGCTAGTAGCAGGGATCGGCAGCCCCAGCATTTT. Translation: CSASSRDRQPQHF.

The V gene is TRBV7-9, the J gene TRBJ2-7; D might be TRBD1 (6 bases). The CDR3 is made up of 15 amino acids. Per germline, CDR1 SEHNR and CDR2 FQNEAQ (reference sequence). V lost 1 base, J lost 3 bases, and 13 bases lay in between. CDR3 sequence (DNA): TGTGCCAGCAGCTTAGTGGAGGTCAGGGGCTACGAGCAGTACTTC. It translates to CASSLVEVRGYEQYF.

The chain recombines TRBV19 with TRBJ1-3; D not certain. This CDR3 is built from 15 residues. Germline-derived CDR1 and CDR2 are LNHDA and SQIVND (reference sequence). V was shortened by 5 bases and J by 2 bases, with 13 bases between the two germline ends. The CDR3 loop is CASSPLEVPGNTIYF. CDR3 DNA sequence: TGTGCCAGTAGTCCACTTGAAGTCCCTGGAAACACCATATATTTT.

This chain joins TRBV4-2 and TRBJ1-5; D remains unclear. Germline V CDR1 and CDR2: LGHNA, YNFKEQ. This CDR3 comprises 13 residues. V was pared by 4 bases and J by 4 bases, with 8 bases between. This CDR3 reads CASSPNINQPQHF. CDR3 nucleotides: TGTGCCAGCAGCCCCAACATAAATCAGCCCCAGCATTTT.

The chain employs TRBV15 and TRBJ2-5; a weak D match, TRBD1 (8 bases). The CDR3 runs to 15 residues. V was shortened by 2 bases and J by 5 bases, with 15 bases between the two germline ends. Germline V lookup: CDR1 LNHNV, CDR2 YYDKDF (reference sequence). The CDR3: CATSRSLQGGETQYF. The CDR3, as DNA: TGTGCCACCAGCAGATCGTTACAGGGGGGGGAGACCCAGTACTTC.

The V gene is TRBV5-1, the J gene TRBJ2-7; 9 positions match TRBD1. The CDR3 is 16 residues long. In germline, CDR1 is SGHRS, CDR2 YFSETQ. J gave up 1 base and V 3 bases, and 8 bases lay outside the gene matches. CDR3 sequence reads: CASSWRDRALSYEQYF. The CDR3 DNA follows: TGCGCCAGCAGCTGGAGGGACAGGGCCCTATCCTACGAGCAGTACTTC.